This is a list of T cell receptor beta chains from one sample in a study of blood T cell repertoires in COVID-19. Sequencing was performed with immunoSEQ multiplex PCR; in TCRdb, only in-frame clones are kept and a portion is missing. The sample contains more than 150,000 clones, roughly 80% of which appear only once. Input material: peripheral blood. Receptors were obtained from a woman older than 75 with COVID-19, enrolled during active disease. Both conserved end residues are part of each CDR3. The D gene is left open where the match is weak. Not every row has a clone size; where given, it reads once, few, many or a size class.

v_gene: TRBV28; j_gene: TRBJ1-2; abundance: -; d_gene: -; CDR3nt: TGTGCCAGCAGCCTCCCGGGACGCAGGGAAGGGGGTGGCTACACCTTC; CDR3aa: CASSLPGRREGGGYTF
v_gene: TRBV28; j_gene: TRBJ2-3; abundance: -; d_gene: TRBD2; CDR3nt: TGTGCCAGCAGTTCACTAGCGGGAGGAACAGATACGCAGTATTTT; CDR3aa: CASSSLAGGTDTQYF
v_gene: TRBV27; j_gene: TRBJ1-1; abundance: -; d_gene: TRBD1; CDR3nt: TGTGCCAGCAGGGGGACAGGGTTGGGGATTGAAGCTTTCTTT; CDR3aa: CASRGTGLGIEAFF
v_gene: TRBV27; j_gene: TRBJ1-2; abundance: few; d_gene: TRBD1; CDR3nt: TGTGCCAGCAGTTTTACAGGGGGCATATATGGCTACACCTTC; CDR3aa: CASSFTGGIYGYTF
v_gene: TRBV6-5; j_gene: TRBJ1-1; abundance: -; d_gene: -; CDR3nt: TGTGCCAGCAGTTACAGGACAATCCGGTACACTGAAGCTTTCTTT; CDR3aa: CASSYRTIRYTEAFF
v_gene: TRBV28; j_gene: TRBJ2-1; abundance: -; d_gene: -; CDR3nt: TGTGCCAGCAGTTTGACTCCCCCTAGAAATGAGCAGTTCTTC; CDR3aa: CASSLTPPRNEQFF
v_gene: TRBV5-1; j_gene: TRBJ2-7; abundance: -; d_gene: TRBD1; CDR3nt: TGCGCCAGCAGCTTGGGAGGGGACAGGGTCATCGAGCAGTACTTC; CDR3aa: CASSLGGDRVIEQYF
v_gene: TRBV5-5; j_gene: TRBJ2-7; abundance: -; d_gene: -; CDR3nt: TGTGCCAGCAGCTTCGGAACAGCAAACTACGAGCAGTACTTC; CDR3aa: CASSFGTANYEQYF
v_gene: TRBV6-5; j_gene: TRBJ2-2; abundance: -; d_gene: TRBD1; CDR3nt: TGTGCCAGCGGGGGACAGCAAATTACCGGGGAGCTGTTTTTT; CDR3aa: CASGGQQITGELFF
v_gene: TRBV6-5; j_gene: TRBJ1-6; abundance: -; d_gene: -; CDR3nt: TGTGCCAGCAGCCTGGGGAGCTGGGATTCACCCCTCCACTTT; CDR3aa: CASSLGSWDSPLHF
v_gene: TRBV18; j_gene: TRBJ1-1; abundance: -; d_gene: TRBD1; CDR3nt: TGTGCCAGCTCACCAACGCAGGGGGCGGGGACTGAAGCTTTCTTT; CDR3aa: CASSPTQGAGTEAFF
v_gene: TRBV27; j_gene: TRBJ2-7; abundance: -; d_gene: TRBD2; CDR3nt: TGTGCCAGCAGTTTAGGGGGGGGCTACGAGCAGTACTTC; CDR3aa: CASSLGGGYEQYF
v_gene: TRBV19; j_gene: TRBJ1-5; abundance: -; d_gene: -; CDR3nt: TGTGCCAGTAGGTTACGGGGTGGGGGCAATCAGCCCCAGCATTTT; CDR3aa: CASRLRGGGNQPQHF
v_gene: TRBV3-1/TRBV3-2; j_gene: TRBJ2-2; abundance: -; d_gene: TRBD1; CDR3nt: TGTGCCAGCAGCCAAGTTCCGGGACAGGGCCCCGGGGAGCTGTTTTTT; CDR3aa: CASSQVPGQGPGELFF
v_gene: TRBV5-1; j_gene: TRBJ2-5; abundance: many; d_gene: -; CDR3nt: TGCGCCAGCAGCTTGGACAGCCCGTACCAAGAGACCCAGTACTTC; CDR3aa: CASSLDSPYQETQYF
v_gene: TRBV29-1; j_gene: TRBJ2-7; abundance: -; d_gene: TRBD1; CDR3nt: TGCAGCGTTGAAGATAATACAGGGGCCCCCTACGAGCAGTACTTC; CDR3aa: CSVEDNTGAPYEQYF
v_gene: TRBV3-1/TRBV3-2; j_gene: TRBJ2-2; abundance: few; d_gene: TRBD2; CDR3nt: TGTGCCAGCAGCCGGTTTTACGGACTAGCGGAGACCGGGGAGCTGTTTTTT; CDR3aa: CASSRFYGLAETGELFF
v_gene: TRBV10-3; j_gene: TRBJ2-5; abundance: -; d_gene: -; CDR3nt: TGTGCCATCAGTGAGTCCACAGTACAAGAGACCCAGTACTTC; CDR3aa: CAISESTVQETQYF
v_gene: TRBV19; j_gene: TRBJ1-2; abundance: once; d_gene: -; CDR3nt: TGTGCCAGTAGTATCGGACTCCGGTCTAACGGCTACACCTTC; CDR3aa: CASSIGLRSNGYTF
v_gene: TRBV24-1; j_gene: TRBJ2-3; abundance: -; d_gene: -; CDR3nt: TGTGCCACCAGTGATTTGACAGTGCCAGATACGCAGTATTTT; CDR3aa: CATSDLTVPDTQYF
v_gene: TRBV28; j_gene: TRBJ1-2; abundance: few; d_gene: TRBD1; CDR3nt: TGTGCCAGCAGAGGACAGGACCATAACTATGGCTACACCTTC; CDR3aa: CASRGQDHNYGYTF
v_gene: TRBV10-3; j_gene: TRBJ1-2; abundance: -; d_gene: TRBD1; CDR3nt: TGTGCCATCAGTAACGCCTATCAGGGGGACTATGGCTACACCTTC; CDR3aa: CAISNAYQGDYGYTF
v_gene: TRBV18; j_gene: TRBJ2-1; abundance: few; d_gene: TRBD2; CDR3nt: TGTGCCAGCTCACCACTATCGTTTGCGGGGGGGGACAATGAGCAGTTCTTC; CDR3aa: CASSPLSFAGGDNEQFF
v_gene: TRBV28; j_gene: TRBJ2-5; abundance: -; d_gene: TRBD2; CDR3nt: TGTGCCAGCAGTTTAATGACTAGCGTAGAAGAGACCCAGTACTTC; CDR3aa: CASSLMTSVEETQYF